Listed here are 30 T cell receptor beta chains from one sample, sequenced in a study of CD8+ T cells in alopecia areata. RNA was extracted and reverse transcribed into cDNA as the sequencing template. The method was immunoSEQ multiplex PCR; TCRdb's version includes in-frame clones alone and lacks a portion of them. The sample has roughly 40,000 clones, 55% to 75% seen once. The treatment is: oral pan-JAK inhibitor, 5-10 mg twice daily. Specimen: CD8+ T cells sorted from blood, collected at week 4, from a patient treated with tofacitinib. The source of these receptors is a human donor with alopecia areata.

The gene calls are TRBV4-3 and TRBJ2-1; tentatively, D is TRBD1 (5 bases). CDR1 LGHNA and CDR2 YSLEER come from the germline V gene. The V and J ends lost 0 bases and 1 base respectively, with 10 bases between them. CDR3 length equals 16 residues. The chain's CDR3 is CASSQERGSSYNEQFF. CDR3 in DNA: TGCGCCAGCAGCCAAGAAAGGGGATCGTCCTACAATGAGCAGTTCTTC.

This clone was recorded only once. The CDR3 sequence: CASSLGPGWGNTEAFF. The CDR3 DNA reads as TGTGCCAGCAGCTTAGGCCCAGGGTGGGGTAACACTGAAGCTTTCTTT. The rearrangement links TRBV13 to TRBJ1-1, with D possibly TRBD1 on 5 matching bases. Trimming removed 0 bases from V and 2 bases from J, with 13 bases in between. The CDR3 has 16 amino acids. Germline loops: CDR1 PRHDT, CDR2 FYEKMQ (reference sequence).

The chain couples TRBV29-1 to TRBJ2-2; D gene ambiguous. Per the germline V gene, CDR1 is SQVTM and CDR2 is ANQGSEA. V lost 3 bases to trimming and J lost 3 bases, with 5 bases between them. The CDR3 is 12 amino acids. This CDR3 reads CSVDGDTGELFF. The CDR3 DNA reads TGCAGCGTTGATGGTGACACCGGGGAGCTGTTTTTT.

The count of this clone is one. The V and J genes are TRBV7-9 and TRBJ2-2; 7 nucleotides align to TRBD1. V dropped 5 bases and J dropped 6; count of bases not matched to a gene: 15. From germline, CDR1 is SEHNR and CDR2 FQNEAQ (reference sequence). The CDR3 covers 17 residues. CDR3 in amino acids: CASSHTRQGPLAGELFF. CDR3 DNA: TGTGCCAGCAGCCATACCCGACAGGGTCCTCTGGCCGGGGAGCTGTTTTTT.

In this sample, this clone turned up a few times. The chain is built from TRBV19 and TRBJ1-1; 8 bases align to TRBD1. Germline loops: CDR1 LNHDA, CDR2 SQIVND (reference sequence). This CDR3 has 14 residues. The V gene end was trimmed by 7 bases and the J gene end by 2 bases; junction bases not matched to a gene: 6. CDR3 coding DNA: TGTGCCAGTACCGAGGACAGGGCTAACACTGAAGCTTTCTTT. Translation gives CASTEDRANTEAFF.

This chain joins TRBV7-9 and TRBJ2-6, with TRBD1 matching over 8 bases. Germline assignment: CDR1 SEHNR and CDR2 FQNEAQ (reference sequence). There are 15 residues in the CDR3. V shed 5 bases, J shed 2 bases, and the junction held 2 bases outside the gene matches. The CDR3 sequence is CASSDRGAGANVLTF. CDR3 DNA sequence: TGTGCCAGCAGCGACAGGGGTGCTGGGGCCAACGTCCTGACTTTC.

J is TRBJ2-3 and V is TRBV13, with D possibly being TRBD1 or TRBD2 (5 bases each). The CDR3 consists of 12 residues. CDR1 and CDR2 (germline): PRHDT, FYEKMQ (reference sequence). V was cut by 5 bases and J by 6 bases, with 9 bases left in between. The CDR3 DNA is TGTGCCAGCAGCCCGTGGGGGGATACGCAGTATTTT. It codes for CASSPWGDTQYF.

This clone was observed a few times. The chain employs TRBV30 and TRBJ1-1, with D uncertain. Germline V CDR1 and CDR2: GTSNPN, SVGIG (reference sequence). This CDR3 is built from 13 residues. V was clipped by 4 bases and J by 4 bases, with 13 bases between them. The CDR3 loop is CAWISLRSTEAFF. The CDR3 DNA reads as TGTGCCTGGATAAGCCTTCGCAGCACTGAAGCTTTCTTT.

CDR3 sequence reads: CSVQGRNYGYTF. The CDR3 DNA sequence: TGCAGCGTTCAAGGGCGGAATTATGGCTACACCTTC. The chain has TRBV29-1 and TRBJ1-2; D gene ambiguous. Deletions cut 5 bases from V and 5 bases from J, with 12 bases between. The CDR3 is made up of 12 amino acids. Per germline, CDR1 SQVTM and CDR2 ANQGSEA. The full variable domain, its missing parts supplied by reference TRBV29-1 and TRBJ1-2, is SAVISQKPSRDICQRGTSLTIQCQVDSQVTMMFWYRQQPGQSLTLIATANQGSEATYESGFVIDKFPISRPNLTFSTLTVSNMSPEDSSIYLCSVQGRNYGYTFGSGTRLTVV.

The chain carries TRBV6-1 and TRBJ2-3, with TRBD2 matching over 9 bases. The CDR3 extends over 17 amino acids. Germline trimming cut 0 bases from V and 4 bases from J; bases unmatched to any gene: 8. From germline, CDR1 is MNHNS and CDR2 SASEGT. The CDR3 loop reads CASSEAAAGGRADTQYF. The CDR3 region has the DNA TGTGCCAGCAGTGAAGCGGCGGCGGGGGGGCGGGCAGATACGCAGTATTTT.

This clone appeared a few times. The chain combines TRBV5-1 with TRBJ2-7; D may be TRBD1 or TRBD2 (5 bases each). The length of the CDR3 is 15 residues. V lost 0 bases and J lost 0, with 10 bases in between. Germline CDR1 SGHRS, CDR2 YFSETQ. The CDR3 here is CASSLDPGTSYEQYF. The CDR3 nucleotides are TGCGCCAGCAGCTTGGATCCGGGGACCTCCTACGAGCAGTACTTC.

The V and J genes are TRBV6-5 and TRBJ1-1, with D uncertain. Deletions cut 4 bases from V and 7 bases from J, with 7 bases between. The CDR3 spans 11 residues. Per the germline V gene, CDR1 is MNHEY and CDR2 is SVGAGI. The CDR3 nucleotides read TGTGCCAGCAGTTCTACCCTTGAAGCTTTCTTT. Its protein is CASSSTLEAFF.

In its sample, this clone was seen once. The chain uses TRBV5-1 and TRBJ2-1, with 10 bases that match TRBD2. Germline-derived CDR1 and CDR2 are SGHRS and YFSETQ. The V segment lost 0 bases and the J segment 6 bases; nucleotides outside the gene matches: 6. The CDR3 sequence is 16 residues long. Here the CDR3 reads CASSLELAGRSNEQFF. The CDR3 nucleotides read TGCGCCAGCAGCTTGGAACTAGCGGGGAGAAGCAATGAGCAGTTCTTC.

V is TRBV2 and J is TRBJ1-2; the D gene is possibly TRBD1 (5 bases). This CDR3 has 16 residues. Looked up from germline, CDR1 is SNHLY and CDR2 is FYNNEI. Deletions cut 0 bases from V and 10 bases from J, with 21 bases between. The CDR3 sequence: CASSEALRQKLWDYTF. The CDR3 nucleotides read TGTGCCAGCAGTGAAGCGCTTCGACAGAAACTATGGGACTACACCTTC. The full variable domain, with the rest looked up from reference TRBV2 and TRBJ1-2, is EPEVTQTPSHQVTQMGQEVILRCVPISNHLYFYWYRQILGQKVEFLVSFYNNEISEKSEIFDDQFSVERPDGSNFTLKIRSTKLEDSAMYFCASSEALRQKLWDYTFGSGTRLTVV.

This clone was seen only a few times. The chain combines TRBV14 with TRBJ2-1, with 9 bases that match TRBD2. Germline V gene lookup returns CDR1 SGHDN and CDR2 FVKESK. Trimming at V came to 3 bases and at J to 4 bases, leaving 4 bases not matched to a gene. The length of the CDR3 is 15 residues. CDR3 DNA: TGTGCCAGCAGCCACCCCCTAGCGGGGTACAATGAGCAGTTCTTC. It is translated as CASSHPLAGYNEQFF.

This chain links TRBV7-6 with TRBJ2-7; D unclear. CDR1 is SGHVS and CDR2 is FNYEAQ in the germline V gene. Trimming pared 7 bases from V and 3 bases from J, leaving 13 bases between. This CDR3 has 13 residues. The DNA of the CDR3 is TGTGCCAGCACCGAAGGGTTGGGCTACGAGCAGTACTTC. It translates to CASTEGLGYEQYF.

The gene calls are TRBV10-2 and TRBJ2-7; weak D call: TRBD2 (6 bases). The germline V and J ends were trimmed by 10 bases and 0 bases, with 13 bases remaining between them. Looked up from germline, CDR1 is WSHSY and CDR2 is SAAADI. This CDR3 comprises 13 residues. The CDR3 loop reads CATREPSSYEQYF. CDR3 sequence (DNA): TGCGCCACCCGGGAGCCTTCCTCCTACGAGCAGTACTTC.

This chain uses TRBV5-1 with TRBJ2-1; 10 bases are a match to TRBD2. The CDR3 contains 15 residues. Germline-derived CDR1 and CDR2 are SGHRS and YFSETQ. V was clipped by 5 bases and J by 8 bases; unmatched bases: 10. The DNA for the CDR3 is TGCGCCAGCAGGGATGCTAGCGGGGGTTCGGATGAGCAGTTCTTC. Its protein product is CASRDASGGSDEQFF. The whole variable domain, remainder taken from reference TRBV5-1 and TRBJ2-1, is KAGVTQTPRYLIKTRGQQVTLSCSPISGHRSVSWYQQTPGQGLQFLFEYFSETQRNKGNFPGRFSGRQFSNSRSEMNVSTLELGDSALYLCASRDASGGSDEQFFGPGTRLTVL.

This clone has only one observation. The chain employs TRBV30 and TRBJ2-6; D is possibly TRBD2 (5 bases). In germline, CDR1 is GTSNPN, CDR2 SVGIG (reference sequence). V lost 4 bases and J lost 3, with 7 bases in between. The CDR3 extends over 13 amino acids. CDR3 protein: CAWTGGGANVLTF. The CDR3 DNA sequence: TGTGCCTGGACCGGAGGTGGGGCCAACGTCCTGACTTTC.

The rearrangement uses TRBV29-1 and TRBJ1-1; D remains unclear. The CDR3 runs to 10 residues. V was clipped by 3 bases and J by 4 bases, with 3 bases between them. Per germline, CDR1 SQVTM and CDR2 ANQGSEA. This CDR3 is CSVDGTEAFF. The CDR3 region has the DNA TGCAGCGTTGATGGCACTGAAGCTTTCTTT.

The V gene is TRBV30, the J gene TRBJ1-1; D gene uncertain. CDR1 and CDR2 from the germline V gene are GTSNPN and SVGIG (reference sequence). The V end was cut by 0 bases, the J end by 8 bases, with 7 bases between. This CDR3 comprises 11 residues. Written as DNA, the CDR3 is TGTGCCTGGAGTGTGTCAGTAGAAGCTTTCTTT. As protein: CAWSVSVEAFF.

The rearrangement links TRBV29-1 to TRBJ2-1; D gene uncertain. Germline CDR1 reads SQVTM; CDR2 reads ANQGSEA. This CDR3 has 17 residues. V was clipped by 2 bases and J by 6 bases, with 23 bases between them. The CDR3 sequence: CSVEHTRKPRRFNEQFF. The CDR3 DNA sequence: TGCAGCGTTGAACACACGAGAAAACCGAGGCGTTTCAATGAGCAGTTCTTC.

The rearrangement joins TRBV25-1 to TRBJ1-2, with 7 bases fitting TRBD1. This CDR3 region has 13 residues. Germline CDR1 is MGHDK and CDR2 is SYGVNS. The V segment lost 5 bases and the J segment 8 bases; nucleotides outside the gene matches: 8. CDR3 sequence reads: CASSLGTAWGYTF. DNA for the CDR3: TGTGCCAGCAGTCTCGGGACAGCGTGGGGCTACACCTTC.

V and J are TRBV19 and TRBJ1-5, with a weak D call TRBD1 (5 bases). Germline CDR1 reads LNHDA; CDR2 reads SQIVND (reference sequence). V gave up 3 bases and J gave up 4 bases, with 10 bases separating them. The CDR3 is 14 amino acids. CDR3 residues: CASSMGHLNQPQHF. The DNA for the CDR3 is TGTGCCAGTAGTATGGGGCACTTGAATCAGCCCCAGCATTTT.

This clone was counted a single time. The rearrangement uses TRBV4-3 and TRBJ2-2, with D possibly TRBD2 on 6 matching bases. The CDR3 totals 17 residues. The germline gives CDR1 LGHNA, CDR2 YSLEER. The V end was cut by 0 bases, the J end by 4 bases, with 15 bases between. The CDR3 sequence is CASSQEGGGVGTGELFF. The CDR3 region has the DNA TGCGCCAGCAGCCAAGAAGGAGGCGGGGTGGGCACCGGGGAGCTGTTTTTT.

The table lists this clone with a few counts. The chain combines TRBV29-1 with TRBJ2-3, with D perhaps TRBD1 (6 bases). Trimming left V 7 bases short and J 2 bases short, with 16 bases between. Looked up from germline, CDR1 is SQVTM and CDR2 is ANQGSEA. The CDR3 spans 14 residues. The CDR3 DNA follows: TGCAGCGCCGAGGAAGCAGGGGCCACAGATACGCAGTATTTT. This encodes CSAEEAGATDTQYF.

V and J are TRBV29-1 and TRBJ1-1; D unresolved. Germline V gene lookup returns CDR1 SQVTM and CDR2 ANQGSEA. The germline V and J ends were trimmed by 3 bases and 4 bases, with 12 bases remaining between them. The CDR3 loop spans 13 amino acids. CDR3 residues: CSVEVPGFTEAFF. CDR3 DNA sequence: TGCAGCGTTGAGGTCCCGGGTTTCACTGAAGCTTTCTTT.

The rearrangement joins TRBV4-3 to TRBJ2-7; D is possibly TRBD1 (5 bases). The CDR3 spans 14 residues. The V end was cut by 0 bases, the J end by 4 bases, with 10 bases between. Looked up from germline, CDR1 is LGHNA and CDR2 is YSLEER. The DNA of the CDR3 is TGCGCCAGCAGCCAAGATATCAGGGATTACGAGCAGTACTTC. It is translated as CASSQDIRDYEQYF.

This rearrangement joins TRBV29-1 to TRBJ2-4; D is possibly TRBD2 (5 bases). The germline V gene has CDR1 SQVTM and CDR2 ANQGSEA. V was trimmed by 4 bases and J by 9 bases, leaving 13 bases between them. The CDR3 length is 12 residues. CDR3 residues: CSVGEGSGIQYF. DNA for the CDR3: TGCAGCGTTGGTGAGGGTAGTGGCATTCAGTACTTC.

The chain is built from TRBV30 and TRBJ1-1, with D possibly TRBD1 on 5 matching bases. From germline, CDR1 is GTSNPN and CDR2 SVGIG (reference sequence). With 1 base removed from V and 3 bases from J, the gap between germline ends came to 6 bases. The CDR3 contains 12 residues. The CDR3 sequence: CAWSAGHTEAFF. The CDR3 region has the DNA TGTGCCTGGAGTGCAGGGCACACTGAAGCTTTCTTT.